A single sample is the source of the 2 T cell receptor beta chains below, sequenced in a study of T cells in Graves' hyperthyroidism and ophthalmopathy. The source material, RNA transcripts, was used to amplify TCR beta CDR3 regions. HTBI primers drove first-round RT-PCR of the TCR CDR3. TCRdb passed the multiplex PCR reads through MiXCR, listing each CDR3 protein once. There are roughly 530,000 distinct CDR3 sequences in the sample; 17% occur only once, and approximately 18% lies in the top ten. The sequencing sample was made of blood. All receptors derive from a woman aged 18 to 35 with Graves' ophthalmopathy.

CDR3: CASSLDGTMGPEQYF. The CDR3 nucleotides read TGTGCCAGCAGCTTAGATGGGACTATGGGTCCCGAGCAGTACTTC. The chain couples TRBV11-2 to TRBJ2-7; 7 bases are a match to TRBD2. Looked up from germline, CDR1 is SGHAT and CDR2 is FQNNGV. CDR3 length: 15 residues. The V gene end was trimmed by 0 bases and the J gene end by 6 bases; junction bases not matched to a gene: 8.

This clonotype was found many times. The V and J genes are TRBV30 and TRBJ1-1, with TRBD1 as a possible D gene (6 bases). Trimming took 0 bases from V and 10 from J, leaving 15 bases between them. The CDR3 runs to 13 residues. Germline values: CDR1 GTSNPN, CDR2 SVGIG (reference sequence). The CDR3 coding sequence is TGTGCCTGGAGTGTACAACAGGGTAACGGAGCTTTCTTT. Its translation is CAWSVQQGNGAFF.